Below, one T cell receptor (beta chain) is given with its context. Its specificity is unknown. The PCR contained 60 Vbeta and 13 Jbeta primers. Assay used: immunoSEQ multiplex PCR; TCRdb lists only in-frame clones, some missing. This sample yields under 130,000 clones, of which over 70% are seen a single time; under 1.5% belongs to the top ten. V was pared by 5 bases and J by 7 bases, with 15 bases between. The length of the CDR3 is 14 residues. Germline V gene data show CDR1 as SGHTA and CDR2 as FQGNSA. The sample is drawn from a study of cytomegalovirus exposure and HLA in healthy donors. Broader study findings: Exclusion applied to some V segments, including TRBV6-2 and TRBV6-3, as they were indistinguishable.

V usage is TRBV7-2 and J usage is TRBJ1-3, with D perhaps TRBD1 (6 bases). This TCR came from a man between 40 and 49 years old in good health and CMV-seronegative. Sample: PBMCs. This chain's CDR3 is CASSPRQARNTIYF. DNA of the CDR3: TGTGCCAGCAGCCCCAGACAGGCGAGGAACACCATATATTTT.